This is a list of T cell receptor beta chains from one sample in a study of cytotoxic CD8 clonotypes in ibrutinib-treated CLL. Produced via immunoSEQ multiplex PCR; TCRdb's table is partial and in-frame only. This table holds tens of thousands of clones, 56% found once. The sample in question was PBMCs, obtained after 24 months of ibrutinib treatment. The source of these receptors is a human donor with chronic lymphocytic leukemia. CDR3s include the opening cysteine and the closing phenylalanine or tryptophan. Fields, in order: clone size, D gene, J gene, V gene, CDR3 DNA, CDR3 protein. A D gene is named only where the DNA matches it firmly. The size of a clone is reported for some rows only, either as once, few or many, or as a class for expanded clones.

clone_size: NA; d_call: TRBD1; j_call: TRBJ1-4; v_call: TRBV28; cdr3_nt: TGTGCCAGCGTGGACAGGGGAGAGAATGAAAAACTGTTTTTT; cdr3_aa: CASVDRGENEKLFF
clone_size: many; d_call: NA; j_call: TRBJ2-1; v_call: TRBV15; cdr3_nt: TGTGCCACCAGCAGAGATGGGTCAGGGAGGTTCTTC; cdr3_aa: CATSRDGSGRFF
clone_size: NA; d_call: NA; j_call: TRBJ1-5; v_call: TRBV10-1; cdr3_nt: TGCGCCAGAGGGGGAGGCAATCAGCCCCAGCATTTT; cdr3_aa: CARGGGNQPQHF
clone_size: NA; d_call: NA; j_call: TRBJ2-5; v_call: TRBV2; cdr3_nt: TGTGCCAGCGGATCAGCCGAAGAGACCCAGTACTTC; cdr3_aa: CASGSAEETQYF
clone_size: NA; d_call: TRBD2; j_call: TRBJ2-7; v_call: TRBV29-1; cdr3_nt: TGCAGCGTCATGGGGGGGGACTCCTACGAGCAGTACTTC; cdr3_aa: CSVMGGDSYEQYF
clone_size: NA; d_call: NA; j_call: TRBJ1-1; v_call: TRBV2; cdr3_nt: TGTGCCAGCAGTGTGAGACACCAGAACACTGAAGCTTTCTTT; cdr3_aa: CASSVRHQNTEAFF
clone_size: NA; d_call: NA; j_call: TRBJ2-5; v_call: TRBV10-3; cdr3_nt: TGTGCTTCAGCCAGGGGTAGGGAGGAGACCCAGTACTTC; cdr3_aa: CASARGREETQYF
clone_size: NA; d_call: TRBD2; j_call: TRBJ2-1; v_call: TRBV5-1; cdr3_nt: TGCGCCAGCAGCCCCCGCTCGGGGGCTAGCGGGAGGAACGAGCAGTTCTTC; cdr3_aa: CASSPRSGASGRNEQFF
clone_size: NA; d_call: TRBD1; j_call: TRBJ1-1; v_call: TRBV5-6; cdr3_nt: TGTGCCAGCAGCTTGTTGCAGGGGGTGAACACTGAAGCTTTCTTT; cdr3_aa: CASSLLQGVNTEAFF
clone_size: NA; d_call: NA; j_call: TRBJ2-7; v_call: TRBV9; cdr3_nt: TGTGCCAGCAGCGTAACTTCAGGCCAGCAGTACTTC; cdr3_aa: CASSVTSGQQYF
clone_size: NA; d_call: NA; j_call: TRBJ1-4; v_call: TRBV5-1; cdr3_nt: TGCGCCAGCAGCCTCACAAAACTGTTTTTT; cdr3_aa: CASSLTKLFF
clone_size: NA; d_call: TRBD1; j_call: TRBJ2-7; v_call: TRBV6-1; cdr3_nt: TGTGCCAGCAGTGCCCCGGGACAGGCCTACGAGCAGTACTTC; cdr3_aa: CASSAPGQAYEQYF
clone_size: few; d_call: NA; j_call: TRBJ1-2; v_call: TRBV27; cdr3_nt: TGTGCCAGCAGTTTATCCACAAGTGTCACCTATGGCTACACCTTC; cdr3_aa: CASSLSTSVTYGYTF
clone_size: NA; d_call: NA; j_call: TRBJ2-1; v_call: TRBV6-5; cdr3_nt: TGTGCCAGCAGTTACCTTGCCGGGGGTCTGCTGTTCTTC; cdr3_aa: CASSYLAGGLLFF
clone_size: NA; d_call: TRBD2; j_call: TRBJ2-3; v_call: TRBV28; cdr3_nt: TGTGCCAGCAGCCCAAGCCGGGGGGGCTCTGGCACAGATACGCAGTATTTT; cdr3_aa: CASSPSRGGSGTDTQYF
clone_size: NA; d_call: NA; j_call: TRBJ2-6; v_call: TRBV7-8; cdr3_nt: TGTGCCAGCAGCTTAGCTACCCCTGGGGCCAACGTCCTGACTTTC; cdr3_aa: CASSLATPGANVLTF
clone_size: NA; d_call: NA; j_call: TRBJ1-4; v_call: TRBV6-5; cdr3_nt: TGTGCCAGCAGTAAGAGATGGGTGGGTGAAAAACTGTTTTTT; cdr3_aa: CASSKRWVGEKLFF
clone_size: NA; d_call: NA; j_call: TRBJ2-1; v_call: TRBV19; cdr3_nt: TGTGCCAGTGGGGGAGTTTATAAGCAGTTCTTC; cdr3_aa: CASGGVYKQFF
clone_size: NA; d_call: TRBD1; j_call: TRBJ1-1; v_call: TRBV13; cdr3_nt: TGTGCCAGCGGCAGACAGGGGGCTGAAGCTTTCTTT; cdr3_aa: CASGRQGAEAFF
clone_size: NA; d_call: NA; j_call: TRBJ1-1; v_call: TRBV28; cdr3_nt: TGTGCCAGCATGGTTCACACTGAAGCTTTCTTT; cdr3_aa: CASMVHTEAFF
clone_size: NA; d_call: TRBD2; j_call: TRBJ2-3; v_call: TRBV5-1; cdr3_nt: TGCGCCAGCAGCTCCGGACTAGTCACAGATACGCAGTATTTT; cdr3_aa: CASSSGLVTDTQYF
clone_size: few; d_call: TRBD1; j_call: TRBJ1-1; v_call: TRBV5-6; cdr3_nt: TGTGCCAGCAGCTTACCGGGACAGACCCTCGGGACTGAAGCTTTCTTT; cdr3_aa: CASSLPGQTLGTEAFF
clone_size: NA; d_call: TRBD2; j_call: TRBJ2-1; v_call: TRBV7-8; cdr3_nt: TGTGCCAGCAGCCTTGTTACTAGCGGGAGTAGGGGTGAGCAGTTCTTC; cdr3_aa: CASSLVTSGSRGEQFF
clone_size: many; d_call: NA; j_call: TRBJ2-1; v_call: TRBV2; cdr3_nt: TGTGCCAGCAGTGGGACTGCCAATGAGCAGTTCTTC; cdr3_aa: CASSGTANEQFF
clone_size: NA; d_call: NA; j_call: TRBJ2-2; v_call: TRBV12-5; cdr3_nt: TGTGCTAGTGGTTTCAGCGGGAACACCGGGGAGCTGTTTTTT; cdr3_aa: CASGFSGNTGELFF
clone_size: few; d_call: NA; j_call: TRBJ2-3; v_call: TRBV5-1; cdr3_nt: TGCGCCAGCAGCTTAGCAGGGTTCTTCACAGATACGCAGTATTTT; cdr3_aa: CASSLAGFFTDTQYF
clone_size: NA; d_call: NA; j_call: TRBJ2-5; v_call: TRBV13; cdr3_nt: TGTGCCAGCAGTGATTTGCAGGAGACCCAGTACTTC; cdr3_aa: CASSDLQETQYF
clone_size: many; d_call: NA; j_call: TRBJ1-1; v_call: TRBV28; cdr3_nt: TGTGCCAGCAGCTTCACCCTAGGGGGGGTCACTGAAGCTTTCTTT; cdr3_aa: CASSFTLGGVTEAFF
clone_size: NA; d_call: NA; j_call: TRBJ1-5; v_call: TRBV6-6; cdr3_nt: TGTGCCAGCAGTTACATTAGGGGGGATCAGCCCCAGCATTTT; cdr3_aa: CASSYIRGDQPQHF
clone_size: NA; d_call: NA; j_call: TRBJ2-1; v_call: TRBV19; cdr3_nt: TGTGCCAGTAACCCTTCCGGGACGACATACAATGAGCAGTTCTTC; cdr3_aa: CASNPSGTTYNEQFF
clone_size: NA; d_call: TRBD1; j_call: TRBJ2-5; v_call: TRBV6-1; cdr3_nt: TGTGCCAGCTCCTCATCCGGGACAGGGGGATCGACCCAGTACTTC; cdr3_aa: CASSSSGTGGSTQYF
clone_size: NA; d_call: TRBD1; j_call: TRBJ1-1; v_call: TRBV6-5; cdr3_nt: TGTGCCAGCTTAACAGGGGTGGGAACTGAAGCTTTCTTT; cdr3_aa: CASLTGVGTEAFF
clone_size: few; d_call: NA; j_call: TRBJ2-1; v_call: TRBV7-9; cdr3_nt: TGTGCCAGCAGCTCAACAGCCAATGAGCAGTTCTTC; cdr3_aa: CASSSTANEQFF
clone_size: few; d_call: NA; j_call: TRBJ2-2; v_call: TRBV5-1; cdr3_nt: TGCGCCAGCAGCTTGGGGACGGTCAGGGCGCGCACCGGGGAGCTGTTTTTT; cdr3_aa: CASSLGTVRARTGELFF
clone_size: NA; d_call: TRBD1; j_call: TRBJ1-1; v_call: TRBV6-6; cdr3_nt: TGTGCCAGCAGTTACCCACAGGGGGGGACTGAAGCTTTCTTT; cdr3_aa: CASSYPQGGTEAFF
clone_size: few; d_call: NA; j_call: TRBJ1-2; v_call: TRBV6-6; cdr3_nt: TGTGCCAGCACCGGGACTCATGGCTACACCTTC; cdr3_aa: CASTGTHGYTF
clone_size: NA; d_call: NA; j_call: TRBJ1-5; v_call: TRBV28; cdr3_nt: TGTGCCAGCAGCGGTGGGGACACCTACAATCAGCCCCAGCATTTT; cdr3_aa: CASSGGDTYNQPQHF
clone_size: NA; d_call: NA; j_call: TRBJ1-1; v_call: TRBV9; cdr3_nt: TGTGCCAGCAGCGTAGGGGGGGCTTCAACTGAAGCTTTCTTT; cdr3_aa: CASSVGGASTEAFF
clone_size: many; d_call: NA; j_call: TRBJ1-5; v_call: TRBV28; cdr3_nt: TGTGCCAGCAGTTTGCCCGGTAGCAATCAGCCCCAGCATTTT; cdr3_aa: CASSLPGSNQPQHF
clone_size: many; d_call: NA; j_call: TRBJ1-4; v_call: TRBV18; cdr3_nt: TGTGCCAGCTCTCTTCGACAGACTAATGAAAAACTGTTTTTT; cdr3_aa: CASSLRQTNEKLFF
clone_size: NA; d_call: NA; j_call: TRBJ1-1; v_call: TRBV7-2; cdr3_nt: TGTGCCAGCAGCTTAGCGGCAGCGAACACTGAAGCTTTCTTT; cdr3_aa: CASSLAAANTEAFF
clone_size: NA; d_call: TRBD1; j_call: TRBJ2-3; v_call: TRBV19; cdr3_nt: TGTGCCAGTAGATCGACAGGGGCAGATACGCAGTATTTT; cdr3_aa: CASRSTGADTQYF